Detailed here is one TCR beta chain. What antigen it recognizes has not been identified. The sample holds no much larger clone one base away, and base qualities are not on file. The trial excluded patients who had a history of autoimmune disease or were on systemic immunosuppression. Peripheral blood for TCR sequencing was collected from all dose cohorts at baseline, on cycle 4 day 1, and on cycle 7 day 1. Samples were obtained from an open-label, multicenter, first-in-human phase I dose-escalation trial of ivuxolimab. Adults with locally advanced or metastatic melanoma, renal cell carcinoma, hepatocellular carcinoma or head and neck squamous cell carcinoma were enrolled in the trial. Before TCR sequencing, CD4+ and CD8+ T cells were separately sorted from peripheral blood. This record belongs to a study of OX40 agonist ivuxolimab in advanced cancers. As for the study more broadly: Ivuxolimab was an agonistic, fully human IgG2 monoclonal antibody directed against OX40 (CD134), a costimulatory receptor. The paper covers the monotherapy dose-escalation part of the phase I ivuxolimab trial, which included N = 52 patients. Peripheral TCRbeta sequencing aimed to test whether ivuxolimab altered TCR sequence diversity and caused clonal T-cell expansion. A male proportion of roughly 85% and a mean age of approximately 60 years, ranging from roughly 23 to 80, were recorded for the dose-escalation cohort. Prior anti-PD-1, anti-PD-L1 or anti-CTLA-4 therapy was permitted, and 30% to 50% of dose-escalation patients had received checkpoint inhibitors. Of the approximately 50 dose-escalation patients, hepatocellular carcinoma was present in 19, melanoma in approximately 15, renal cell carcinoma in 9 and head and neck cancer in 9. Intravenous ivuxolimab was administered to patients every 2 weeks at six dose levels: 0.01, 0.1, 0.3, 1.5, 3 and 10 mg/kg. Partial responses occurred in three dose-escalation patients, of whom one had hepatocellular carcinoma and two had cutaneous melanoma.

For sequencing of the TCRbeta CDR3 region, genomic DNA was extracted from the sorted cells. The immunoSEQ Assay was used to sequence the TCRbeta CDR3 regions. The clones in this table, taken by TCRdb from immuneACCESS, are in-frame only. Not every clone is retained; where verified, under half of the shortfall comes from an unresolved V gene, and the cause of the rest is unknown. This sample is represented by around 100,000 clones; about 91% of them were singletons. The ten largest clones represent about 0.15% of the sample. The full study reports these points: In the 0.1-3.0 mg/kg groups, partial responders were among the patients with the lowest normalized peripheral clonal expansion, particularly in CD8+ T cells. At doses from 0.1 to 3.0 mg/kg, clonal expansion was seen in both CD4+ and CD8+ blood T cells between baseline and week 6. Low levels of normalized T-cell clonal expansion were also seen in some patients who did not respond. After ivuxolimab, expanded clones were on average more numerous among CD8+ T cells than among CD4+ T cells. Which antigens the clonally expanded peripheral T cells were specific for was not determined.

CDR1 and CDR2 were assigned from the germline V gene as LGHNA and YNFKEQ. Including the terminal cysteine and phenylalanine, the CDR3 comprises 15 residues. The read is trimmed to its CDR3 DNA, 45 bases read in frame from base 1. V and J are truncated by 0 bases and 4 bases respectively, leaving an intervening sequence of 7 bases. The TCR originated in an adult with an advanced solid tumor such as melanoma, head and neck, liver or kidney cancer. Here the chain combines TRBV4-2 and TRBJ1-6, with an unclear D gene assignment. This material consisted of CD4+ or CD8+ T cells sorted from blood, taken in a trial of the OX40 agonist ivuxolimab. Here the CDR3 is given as CASSQEWDYNSPLHF. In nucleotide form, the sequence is TGTGCCAGCAGCCAAGAGTGGGATTATAATTCACCCCTCCACTTT.